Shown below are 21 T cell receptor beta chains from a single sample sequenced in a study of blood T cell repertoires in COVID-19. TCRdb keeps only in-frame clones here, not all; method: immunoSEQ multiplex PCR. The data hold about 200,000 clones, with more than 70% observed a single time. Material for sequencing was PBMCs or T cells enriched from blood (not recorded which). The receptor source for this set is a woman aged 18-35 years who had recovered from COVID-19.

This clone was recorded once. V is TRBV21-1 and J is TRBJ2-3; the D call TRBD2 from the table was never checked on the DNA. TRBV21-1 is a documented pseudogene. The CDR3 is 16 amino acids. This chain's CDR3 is CASSSRSSWSTDTQYF. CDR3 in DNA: TGTGCCAGCAGCTCAAGAAGTAGCTGGTCCACAGATACGCAGTATTTT.

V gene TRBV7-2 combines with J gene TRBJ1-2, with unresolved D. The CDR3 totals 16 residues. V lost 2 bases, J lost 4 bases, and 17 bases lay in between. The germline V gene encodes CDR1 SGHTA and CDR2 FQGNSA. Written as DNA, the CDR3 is TGTGCCAGCAGCTTAAGTTACTTCCCCTCGGGCTATGGCTACACCTTC. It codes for CASSLSYFPSGYGYTF.

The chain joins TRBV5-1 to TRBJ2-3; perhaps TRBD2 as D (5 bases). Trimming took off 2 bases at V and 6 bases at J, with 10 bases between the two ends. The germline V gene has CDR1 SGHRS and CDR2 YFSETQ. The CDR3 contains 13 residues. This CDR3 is CASSLSGEDTQYF. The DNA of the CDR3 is TGCGCCAGCAGCTTAAGTGGGGAGGATACGCAGTATTTT.

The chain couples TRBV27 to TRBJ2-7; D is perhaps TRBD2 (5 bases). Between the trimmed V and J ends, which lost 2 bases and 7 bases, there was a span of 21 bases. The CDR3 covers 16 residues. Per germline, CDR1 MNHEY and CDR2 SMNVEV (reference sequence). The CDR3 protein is CASSLTGGQRVLEQYF. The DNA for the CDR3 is TGTGCCAGCAGTTTAACTGGCGGGCAACGCGTTCTGGAGCAGTACTTC.

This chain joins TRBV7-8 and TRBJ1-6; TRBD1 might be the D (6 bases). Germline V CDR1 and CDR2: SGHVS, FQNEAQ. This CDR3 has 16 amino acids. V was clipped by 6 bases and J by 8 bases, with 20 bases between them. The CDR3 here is CASSLNRARQYSPLHF. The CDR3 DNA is TGTGCCAGCAGTCTAAACAGGGCCAGACAGTATTCACCCCTCCACTTT.

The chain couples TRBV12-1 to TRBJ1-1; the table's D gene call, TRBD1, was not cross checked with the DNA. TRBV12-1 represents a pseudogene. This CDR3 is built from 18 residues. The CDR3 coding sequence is TGTGCCAGCAGCCTGTCCTCCGGGACAGGGCGCATGAACACTGAAGCTTTCTTT. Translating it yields CASSLSSGTGRMNTEAFF.

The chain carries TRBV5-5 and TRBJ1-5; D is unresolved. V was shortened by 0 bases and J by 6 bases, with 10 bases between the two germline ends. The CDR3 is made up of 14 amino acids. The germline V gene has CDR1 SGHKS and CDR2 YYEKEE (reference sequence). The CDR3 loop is CASSLVRGSQPQHF. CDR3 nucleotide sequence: TGTGCCAGCAGCTTGGTCCGGGGTAGTCAGCCCCAGCATTTT.

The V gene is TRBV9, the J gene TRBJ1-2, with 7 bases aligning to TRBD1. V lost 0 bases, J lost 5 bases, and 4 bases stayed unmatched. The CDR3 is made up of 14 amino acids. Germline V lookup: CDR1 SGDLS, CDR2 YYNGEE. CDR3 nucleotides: TGTGCCAGCAGCGTAGACACAGGGGAATATGGCTACACCTTC. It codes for CASSVDTGEYGYTF.

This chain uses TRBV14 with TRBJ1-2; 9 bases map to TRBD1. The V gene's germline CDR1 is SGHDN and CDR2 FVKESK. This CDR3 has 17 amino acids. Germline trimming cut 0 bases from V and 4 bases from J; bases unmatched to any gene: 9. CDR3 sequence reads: CASSQEVGTGSGYGYTF. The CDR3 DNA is TGTGCCAGCAGCCAAGAAGTCGGGACAGGGTCCGGCTATGGCTACACCTTC.

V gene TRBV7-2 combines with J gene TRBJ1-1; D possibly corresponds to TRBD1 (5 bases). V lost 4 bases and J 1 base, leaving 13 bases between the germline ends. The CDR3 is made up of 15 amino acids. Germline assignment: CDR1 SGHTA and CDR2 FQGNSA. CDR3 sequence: CASSSPQGKNTEAFF. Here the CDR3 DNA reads TGTGCCAGCAGCTCACCCCAGGGAAAGAACACTGAAGCTTTCTTT.

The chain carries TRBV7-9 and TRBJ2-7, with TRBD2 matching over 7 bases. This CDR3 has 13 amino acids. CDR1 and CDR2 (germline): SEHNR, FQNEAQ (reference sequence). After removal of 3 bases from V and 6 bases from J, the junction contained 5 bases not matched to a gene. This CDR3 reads CASSLSGASEQYF. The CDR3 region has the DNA TGTGCCAGCAGCTTGAGCGGGGCAAGCGAGCAGTACTTC.

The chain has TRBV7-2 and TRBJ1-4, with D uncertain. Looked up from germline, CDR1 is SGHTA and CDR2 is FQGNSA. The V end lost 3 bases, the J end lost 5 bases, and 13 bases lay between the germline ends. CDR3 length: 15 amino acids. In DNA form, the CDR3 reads TGTGCCAGCAGCTTCCTCACGGGAGGAAATGAAAAACTGTTTTTT. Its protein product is CASSFLTGGNEKLFF. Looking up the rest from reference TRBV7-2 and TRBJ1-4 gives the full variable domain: GAGVSQSPSNKVTEKGKDVELRCDPISGHTALYWYRQSLGQGLEFLIYFQGNSAPDKSGLPSDRFSAERTGGSVSTLTIQRTQQEDSAVYLCASSFLTGGNEKLFFGSGTQLSVL.

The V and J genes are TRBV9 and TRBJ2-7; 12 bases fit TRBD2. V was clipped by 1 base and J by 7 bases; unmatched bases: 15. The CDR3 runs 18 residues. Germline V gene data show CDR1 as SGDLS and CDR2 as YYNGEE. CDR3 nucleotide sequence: TGTGCCAGCAGCGTACAATCGGCGACTAGCGGGGGCCCCTCGGAGCAGTACTTC. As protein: CASSVQSATSGGPSEQYF. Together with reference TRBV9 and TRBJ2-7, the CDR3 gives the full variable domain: DSGVTQTPKHLITATGQRVTLRCSPRSGDLSVYWYQQSLDQGLQFLIQYYNGEERAKGNILERFSAQQFPDLHSELNLSSLELGDSALYFCASSVQSATSGGPSEQYFGPGTRLTVT.

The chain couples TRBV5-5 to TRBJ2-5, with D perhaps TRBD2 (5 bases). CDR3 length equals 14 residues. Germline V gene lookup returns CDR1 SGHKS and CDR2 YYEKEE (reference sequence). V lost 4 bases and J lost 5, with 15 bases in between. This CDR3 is CASSPPGTGETQYF. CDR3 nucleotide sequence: TGTGCCAGCAGCCCCCCTGGTACGGGGGAGACCCAGTACTTC.

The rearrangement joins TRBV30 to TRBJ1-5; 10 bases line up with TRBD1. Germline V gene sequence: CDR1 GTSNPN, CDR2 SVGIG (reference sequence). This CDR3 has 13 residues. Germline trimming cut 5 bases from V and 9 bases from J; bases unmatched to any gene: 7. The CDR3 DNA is TGTGCCTGGCGACAGGGGGCTAAAGGGCCCCAGCATTTT. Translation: CAWRQGAKGPQHF.

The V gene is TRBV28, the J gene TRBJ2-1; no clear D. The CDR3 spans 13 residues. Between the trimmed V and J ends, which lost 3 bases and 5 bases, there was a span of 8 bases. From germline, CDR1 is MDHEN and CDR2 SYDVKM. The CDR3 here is CASSFSYHNEQFF. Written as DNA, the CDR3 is TGTGCCAGCAGTTTTTCCTATCACAATGAGCAGTTCTTC.

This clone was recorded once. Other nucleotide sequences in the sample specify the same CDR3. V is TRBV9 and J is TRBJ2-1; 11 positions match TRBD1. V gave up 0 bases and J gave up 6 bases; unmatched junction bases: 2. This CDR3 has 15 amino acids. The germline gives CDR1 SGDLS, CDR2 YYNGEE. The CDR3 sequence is CASSVEGQGGNEQFF. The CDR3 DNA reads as TGTGCCAGCAGCGTAGAGGGACAGGGGGGCAATGAGCAGTTCTTC.

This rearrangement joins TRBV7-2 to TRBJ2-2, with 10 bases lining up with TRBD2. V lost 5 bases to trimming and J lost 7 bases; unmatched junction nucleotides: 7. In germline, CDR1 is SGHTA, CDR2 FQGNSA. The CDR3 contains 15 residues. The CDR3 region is CASSNRAGGVGELFF. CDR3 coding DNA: TGTGCCAGCAGCAACAGAGCGGGGGGGGTCGGGGAGCTGTTTTTT.

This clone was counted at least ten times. The CDR3 nucleotides are TGCGCCAGCAGCCAAGTGACCGGGCGGGATTCACCCCTCCACTTT. Translation gives CASSQVTGRDSPLHF. This sequence joins TRBV4-1 and TRBJ1-6; the D is unclear. With 1 base removed from V and 8 bases from J, the gap between germline ends came to 12 bases. CDR1 is MGHRA, CDR2 YSYEKL, per germline. The CDR3 totals 15 residues.

CDR3 sequence: CASSTFGVAGELFF. As DNA, the CDR3 is TGTGCCAGCAGTACGTTCGGGGTCGCCGGGGAGCTGTTTTTT. V gene TRBV5-6 combines with J gene TRBJ2-2, with a tentative D call TRBD2 (5 bases). CDR3 length equals 14 residues. In germline, CDR1 is SGHDT, CDR2 YYEEEE. Trimming took off 5 bases at V and 6 bases at J, with 14 bases between the two ends.

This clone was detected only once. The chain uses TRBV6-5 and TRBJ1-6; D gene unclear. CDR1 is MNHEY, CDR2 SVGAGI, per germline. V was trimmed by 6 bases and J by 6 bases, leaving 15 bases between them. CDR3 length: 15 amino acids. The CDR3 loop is CASRASRGSNSPLHF. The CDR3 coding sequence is TGTGCCAGCAGGGCCTCTCGAGGGAGTAATTCACCCCTCCACTTT.